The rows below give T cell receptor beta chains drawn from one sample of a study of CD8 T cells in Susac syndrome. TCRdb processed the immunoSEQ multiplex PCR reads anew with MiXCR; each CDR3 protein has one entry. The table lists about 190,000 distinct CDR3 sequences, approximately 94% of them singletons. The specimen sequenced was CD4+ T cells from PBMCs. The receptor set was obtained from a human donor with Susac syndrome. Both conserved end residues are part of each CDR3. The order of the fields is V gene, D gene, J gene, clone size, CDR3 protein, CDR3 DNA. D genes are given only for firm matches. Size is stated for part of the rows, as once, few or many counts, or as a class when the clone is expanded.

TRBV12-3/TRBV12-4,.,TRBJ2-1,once,CASSLARGEQFF,TGTGCCAGCAGTTTAGCCCGGGGTGAGCAGTTCTTC
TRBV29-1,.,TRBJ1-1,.,CSGLGNLDTEAFF,TGCAGCGGCTTGGGGAATTTGGACACTGAAGCTTTCTTT
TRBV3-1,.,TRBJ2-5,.,CASSQASTTPAETQYF,TGTGCCAGCAGCCAAGCCTCCACTACTCCTGCAGAGACCCAGTACTTC
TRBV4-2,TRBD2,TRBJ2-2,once,CASSPMKASGGADAGELFF,TGTGCCAGCAGCCCGATGAAGGCTAGCGGGGGGGCTGATGCCGGGGAGCTGTTTTTT
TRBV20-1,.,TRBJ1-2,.,CSARVQIYGYTF,TGCAGTGCTAGAGTGCAGATCTATGGCTACACCTTC
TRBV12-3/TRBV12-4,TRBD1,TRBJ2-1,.,CASSPDRVRGNEQFF,TGTGCCAGCAGCCCCGACAGGGTAAGGGGCAATGAGCAGTTCTTC
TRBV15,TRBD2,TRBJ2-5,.,CATLNAGGGETQYF,TGTGCCACTTTGAACGCGGGGGGCGGGGAGACCCAGTACTTC
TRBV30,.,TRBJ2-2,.,CAWSGGYAGELFF,TGTGCCTGGAGTGGGGGATACGCCGGGGAGCTGTTTTTT
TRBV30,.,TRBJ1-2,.,CAWSVMPGGQDGYTF,TGTGCCTGGAGTGTAATGCCGGGAGGACAAGATGGCTACACCTTC
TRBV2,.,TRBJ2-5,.,CASSEDRATQETQYF,TGTGCCAGCAGTGAAGATCGAGCGACCCAAGAGACCCAGTACTTC
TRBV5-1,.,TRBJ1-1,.,CASSLEGWNTEAFF,TGCGCCAGCAGCTTGGAGGGGTGGAACACTGAAGCTTTCTTT
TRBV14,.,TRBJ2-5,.,CASSPRGARPNF,TGTGCCAGCAGCCCCCGCGGGGCTCGGCCTAACTTC
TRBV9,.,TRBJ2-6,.,CASSVGGVSGANVLTF,TGTGCCAGCAGCGTAGGTGGGGTCTCTGGGGCCAACGTCCTGACTTTC
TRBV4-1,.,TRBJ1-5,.,CASSQDEAANQPQHF,TGCGCCAGCAGCCAAGATGAGGCTGCGAATCAGCCCCAGCATTTT
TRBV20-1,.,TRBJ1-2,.,CSAERPGEYGYTF,TGCAGTGCTGAAAGACCGGGGGAGTATGGCTACACCTTC
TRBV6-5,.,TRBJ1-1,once,CASSYRVSLKNTEAFF,TGTGCCAGCAGTTACCGGGTGTCTTTGAAGAATACTGAAGCTTTCTTT
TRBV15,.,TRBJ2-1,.,CATSRASAEQFF,TGTGCCACCAGCAGAGCATCGGCTGAGCAGTTCTTC
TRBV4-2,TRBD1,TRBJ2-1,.,CASSQLGTGGNEQFF,TGTGCCAGCAGCCAATTAGGTACAGGGGGGAATGAGCAGTTCTTC
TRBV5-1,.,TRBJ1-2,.,CASSLGPGYNYGYTF,TGCGCCAGCAGCTTGGGCCCGGGATATAACTATGGCTACACCTTC
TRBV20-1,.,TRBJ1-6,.,CSAHRAFSSYNSPLHF,TGCAGTGCTCACAGAGCTTTCAGCTCCTATAATTCACCCCTCCACTTT
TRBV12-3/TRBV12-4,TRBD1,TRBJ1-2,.,CASKLGGGYGYTF,TGTGCCAGCAAACTAGGGGGCGGCTATGGCTACACCTTC
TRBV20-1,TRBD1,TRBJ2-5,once,CSANRDRGRETQYF,TGCAGTGCTAATCGCGACAGGGGGCGAGAGACCCAGTACTTC
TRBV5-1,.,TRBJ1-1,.,CASSYDRFENTEAFF,TGCGCCAGCAGCTATGACAGGTTCGAGAACACTGAAGCTTTCTTT
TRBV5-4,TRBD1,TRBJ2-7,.,CASSSADRVFYEQYF,TGTGCCAGCAGCTCAGCCGACAGGGTGTTCTACGAGCAGTACTTC
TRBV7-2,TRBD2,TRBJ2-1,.,CASSLGGGVNEQFF,TGTGCCAGCAGCTTGGGGGGAGGGGTTAATGAGCAGTTCTTC
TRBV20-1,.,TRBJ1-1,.,CSARNLEGINEAFF,TGCAGTGCTAGAAACCTCGAGGGGATTAATGAAGCTTTCTTT
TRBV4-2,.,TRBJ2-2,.,CASSQDPAWGELFF,TGTGCCAGCAGCCAAGATCCCGCGTGGGGGGAGCTGTTTTTT
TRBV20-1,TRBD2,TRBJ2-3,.,CSAPTSGGLTDTQYF,TGCAGTGCGCCGACTAGCGGGGGCCTCACAGATACGCAGTATTTT
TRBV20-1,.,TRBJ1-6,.,CSASFSAEYNSPLHF,TGCAGTGCTAGTTTCAGTGCAGAATATAATTCACCCCTCCACTTT
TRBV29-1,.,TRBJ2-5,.,CSSTRGQETQYF,TGCAGCTCCACCAGGGGACAAGAGACCCAGTACTTC
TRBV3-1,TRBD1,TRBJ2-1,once,CASSSKIPGQTYNEQFF,TGTGCCAGCAGCTCTAAAATACCGGGACAGACGTACAATGAGCAGTTCTTC
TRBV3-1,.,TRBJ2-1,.,CASSQEPSAGEQFF,TGTGCCAGCAGCCAAGAGCCTAGCGCCGGCGAGCAGTTCTTC
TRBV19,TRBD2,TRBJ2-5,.,CASTPTVTGLASETQYF,TGTGCCAGTACCCCCACGGTCACAGGACTAGCGTCAGAGACCCAGTACTTC
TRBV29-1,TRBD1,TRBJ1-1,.,CSVEMGQGDTEAFF,TGCAGCGTTGAAATGGGACAGGGGGACACTGAAGCTTTCTTT
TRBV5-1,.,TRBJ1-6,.,CASSEGLNSPLHF,TGCGCCAGTTCAGAGGGGCTTAATTCACCCCTCCACTTT
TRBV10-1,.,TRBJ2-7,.,CASSLTSGEQYF,TGCGCCAGCAGCCTTACTAGTGGCGAGCAGTACTTC
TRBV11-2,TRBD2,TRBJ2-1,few,CASSPVGLAGDNEQFF,TGTGCCAGCAGCCCGGTGGGACTAGCGGGGGACAATGAGCAGTTCTTC
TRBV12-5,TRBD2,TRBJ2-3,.,CASGLGSGGIDTQYF,TGTGCTAGTGGTTTGGGAAGCGGGGGGATAGATACGCAGTATTTT
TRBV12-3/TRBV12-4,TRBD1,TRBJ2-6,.,CASTRDSTGANVLTF,TGTGCCAGCACCCGGGACAGCACTGGGGCCAACGTCCTGACTTTC
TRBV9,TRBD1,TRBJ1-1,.,CASSVGDRGQTEAFF,TGTGCCAGCAGCGTAGGGGACAGGGGGCAGACTGAAGCTTTCTTT
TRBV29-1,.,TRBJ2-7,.,CSGRGSSYEQYF,TGCAGCGGACGAGGGAGCTCCTACGAGCAGTACTTC
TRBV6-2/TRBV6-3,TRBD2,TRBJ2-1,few,CASTRTSGGNEQFF,TGTGCCAGCACCCGGACTAGCGGGGGCAATGAGCAGTTCTTC